This T cell receptor beta chain stems from a study of somatic mutations in cytotoxic T cells in rheumatoid arthritis (TCRdb year 2017). With respect to the entire study: Right after diagnosis and prior to the start of any treatment, roughly 30 ml EDTA of peripheral blood was drawn from patients. A FACSAria II or Sony SH800 was used to flow-sort some V beta antibody-stained T-cell populations at nearly 100% purity, and TCRB sequencing was also done on sorted V beta1+ cells. Whether expanded CD8+ T-cell clones in untreated, newly diagnosed rheumatoid arthritis carry somatic mutations was the study question, and clonality was characterized with TCRB deep sequencing. TCRB deep sequencing was performed for more than 50 rheumatoid arthritis patients and approximately 18 healthy controls. The median ages of the patient and control groups were essentially identical. Results and caveats for the whole study, not just this receptor: In 8 out of 65 patients, more than 20% of CD8+ cells belonged to the largest CD8+ clone, while several identical CD8+ TCRB sequences were shared between blood and synovial fluid. There was no significant difference in CD8+ T-cell clonality between rheumatoid arthritis patients and age-matched healthy controls. The expanded CD8+ clones had unknown antigen targets, and not appearing in virus-specific databases did not rule out that they were virus-specific. An increase of CD8+ clonality with age was seen in patients (Spearman r ~ 0.46) but not in healthy controls. No adjustment for multiple comparisons was made for the slight TRBV07 underrepresentation in patients.

TCRB CDR3 sequencing used the immunoSEQ assay on genomic DNA. Turning to the authors' computational methods: When patient CD8+ clones exceeding 1% were checked against published virus-specific TCRB sequences, only a few matched. Only productive TCRB rearrangements were included in the analyses. Clonality was calculated as a Shannon entropy-based productive clonality index, and a clone was defined by a unique TCRB CDR3 sequence. Repertoire overlap for a pair of samples was computed from each clone's template counts relative to total templates per sample. V-gene usage from TCRB sequencing and V-gene usage measured by flow cytometry were correlated (Spearman r of about 0.62). TCRdb stores this immuneACCESS table with in-frame sequences only. Part of the clones is absent; in the studies checked, under half of the shortfall reflects unresolved V genes, and no reason is known for the rest. The V and J calls and clone size were taken over from that table, and D and trimming were inferred from the DNA. The sample profile shows about 19,000 clones; around 83% of them were found once. About an eighth of the sample is held by the ten biggest clonotypes.

As to this clone: Its binding antigen is unknown. Within one base of it there is no much larger clone, and no base qualities were kept.

On an AutoMACS, CD4+ and CD8+ cells were isolated via positive magnetic bead selection, and their purity was verified by flow cytometry. Initial screening for clonal expansions relied on flow cytometry with a TCR V beta antibody panel, after which sorted CD8+ fractions underwent TCRB deep sequencing for characterization. Peripheral blood mononuclear cells were isolated by Ficoll-Paque PLUS density gradient separation. DNA was extracted from CD4-enriched, CD8-enriched or PBMC samples with Nucleospin Tissue or Tissue XS kits and quantified with a Qubit 2.0 fluorometer. As encoded in the germline V gene, CDR1 is LGHNA while CDR2 is YNFKEQ. V is clipped by 2 bases and J by 5 bases, and the sequence between their germline boundaries is 18 bases long. The CDR3 goes from the cysteine to the phenylalanine over 17 residues. The entry retains the CDR3 DNA only, 51 bases that are in frame from base 1.

Sequencing input: CD8+ T cells sorted from blood. This sequence originates from an adult with rheumatoid arthritis. The chain uses TRBV4-2 and TRBJ1-4, with TRBD1 perhaps the D gene, on 6 matching bases. The CDR3 amino acid sequence is: CASSQPPGGGSNEKLFF. The DNA sequence is TGTGCCAGCAGCCAACCGCCCGGGGGCGGATCAAATGAAAAACTGTTTTTT.